These T cell receptor beta chains were read from a single sample in a study of blood T cell repertoires in COVID-19. TCRdb's copy holds only in-frame clones and misses some; the assay was immunoSEQ multiplex PCR. The sample lists 350,000 to 450,000 clones, 90% to 95% seen once, with 0.8% to 0.9% in the top ten. Specimen: PBMCs or T cells enriched from blood (not recorded which). Receptors originate from a woman in her 40s who had been exposed to COVID-19. Each CDR3 is given with its conserved first and last residue. Fields, in order: CDR3 protein, V gene, J gene.

CASSTDRGRNQPQHF	TRBV19	TRBJ1-5
CATSDYKAGGTDTQYF	TRBV24-1	TRBJ2-3
CASSPLPGGNTEAFF	TRBV18	TRBJ1-1
CASTKTTGYEQYF	TRBV6-5	TRBJ2-7
CASSTPGTSGRAYTGELFF	TRBV7-2	TRBJ2-2
CASSLGAGSRNEQFF	TRBV7-3	TRBJ2-1
CATSRTGRITDTQYF	TRBV15	TRBJ2-3
CASSARQGRGGYTF	TRBV5-4	TRBJ1-2
CASSLGGAQPQHF	TRBV11-3	TRBJ1-5
CASSREGARTNSPLHF	TRBV19	TRBJ1-6
CASSPLHGEGGYTF	TRBV3-1/TRBV3-2	TRBJ1-2
CASSDWGTGLKGPDSPLHF	TRBV2	TRBJ1-6
CASSYPGAGELFF	TRBV6-5	TRBJ2-2
CASRGTVASSYNSPLHF	TRBV19	TRBJ1-6
CASSAKKNSPLHF	TRBV2	TRBJ1-6
CASSYADRAGEQYF	TRBV6-5	TRBJ2-7
CASSETSYGYTF	TRBV10-1	TRBJ1-2
CASRLTGGSGEAFF	TRBV19	TRBJ1-1
CASRSGHRAYEQYF	TRBV6-5	TRBJ2-7
CATSWGGMNSNQPQHF	TRBV15	TRBJ1-5
CASSPDRGRIYGYTF	TRBV18	TRBJ1-2
CASSYGLAAYEQYF	TRBV6-5	TRBJ2-7
CASNHIGTGGFGYTF	TRBV19	TRBJ1-2
CASSLVGGRLNTGELFF	TRBV7-3	TRBJ2-2
CASSSGNPKQPQHF	TRBV7-2	TRBJ1-5
CASSQEEGGPREQYF	TRBV4-3	TRBJ2-7
CAWSIGRTGMGEKLFF	TRBV30	TRBJ1-4
CASSESRAASYNEQFF	TRBV10-1	TRBJ2-1
CAAGEPGGGNTIYF	TRBV7-7	TRBJ1-3
CASSSGGVGETQYF	TRBV5-1	TRBJ2-5
CASSRVNEQYF	TRBV12-3/TRBV12-4	TRBJ2-7
CASSIGTGGRRGNTIYF	TRBV19	TRBJ1-3
CASSLGTSVGGELFF	TRBV7-3	TRBJ2-2
CASRTLTGTAGNTIYF	TRBV2	TRBJ1-3
CAWSPVPYNEQFF	TRBV30	TRBJ2-1
CASSGGRGPGYTF	TRBV5-4	TRBJ1-2
CASSLAKQGSGTEAFF	TRBV5-4	TRBJ1-1
CASSQDDRYYGYTF	TRBV3-1/TRBV3-2	TRBJ1-2
CASSEQGWNYGYTF	TRBV10-2	TRBJ1-2
CASSSRQGEGYTF	TRBV6-6	TRBJ1-2
CASSFAWGQRDTQYF	TRBV5-4	TRBJ2-3
CASSIDGRGQDEQYF	TRBV19	TRBJ2-7
CASNSQGYTEAFF	TRBV2	TRBJ1-1
CASSTGAWDSPLHF	TRBV10-2	TRBJ1-6
CASSLVSGSSYNEQFF	TRBV5-1	TRBJ2-1
CASSYFRTDEKLFF	TRBV6-5	TRBJ1-4
CASSLGQGNSPLHF	TRBV13	TRBJ1-6
CASSGQGRNTIYF	TRBV6-5	TRBJ1-3
CASSPLWEDYYEQYF	TRBV11-1	TRBJ2-7
CSVESTQANYGYTF	TRBV29-1	TRBJ1-2
CASSWGQASTDTQYF	TRBV7-3	TRBJ2-3
CASSLLIPGLVF	TRBV28	TRBJ2-7
CASSRTGDDHGYTF	TRBV18	TRBJ1-2
CASSLPGQGVHEQFF	TRBV7-9	TRBJ2-1
CASSPTGLEQYF	TRBV6-2/TRBV6-3	TRBJ2-7